The 23 T cell receptor beta chains below come from one sample, sequenced in a study of blood T cell repertoires in COVID-19. The method was immunoSEQ multiplex PCR; TCRdb's version includes in-frame clones alone and lacks a portion of them. The table has 150,000 or so clones, roughly 73% seen once; the top ten hold roughly 8.9%. The sample taken for sequencing was peripheral blood. The receptors stem from a woman between 45 and 60 years old with active or convalescent COVID-19.

The chain couples TRBV3-1 (or the pseudogene TRBV3-2) to TRBJ1-6; D may be TRBD1 (6 bases). The V end was cut by 1 base, the J end by 2 bases, with 21 bases between. The germline V gene encodes CDR1 LGHDT and CDR2 YNNKEL (reference sequence). CDR3 length: 20 amino acids. The CDR3 DNA sequence: TGTGCCAGCAGCCAAGCGGGGGGGCCAGGGGCGGATACCTATAATTCACCCCTCCACTTT. This translates into CASSQAGGPGADTYNSPLHF.

The chain carries TRBV7-9 and TRBJ1-6; a possible D gene is TRBD1 (6 bases). The CDR3 is 16 residues long. Germline loops: CDR1 SEHNR, CDR2 FQNEAQ (reference sequence). Trimming removed 2 bases at V and 9 bases at J, with 17 bases between. The DNA of the CDR3 is TGTGCCAGCAGCTTATTCAAGGGACAACCGGGTTCACCCCTCCACTTT. As protein: CASSLFKGQPGSPLHF. Supplemented by reference TRBV7-9 and TRBJ1-6, the full variable domain reads DTGVSQNPRHKITKRGQNVTFRCDPISEHNRLYWYRQTLGQGPEFLTYFQNEAQLEKSRLLSDRFSAERPKGSFSTLEIQRTEQGDSAMYLCASSLFKGQPGSPLHFGNGTRLTVT.

V is TRBV30 and J is TRBJ1-1, with 7 bases matching TRBD1. Unmatched junction bases numbered 10, after V lost 2 bases and J lost 4 bases. The CDR3 has 15 residues. Germline CDR1 reads GTSNPN; CDR2 reads SVGIG (reference sequence). CDR3 in amino acids: CAWSRILGGGTEAFF. The CDR3 DNA reads TGTGCCTGGAGTCGAATCCTAGGGGGCGGCACTGAAGCTTTCTTT.

V and J are TRBV3-1 (or the pseudogene TRBV3-2) and TRBJ1-6; a possible D gene is TRBD1 (5 bases). In germline, CDR1 is LGHDT, CDR2 YNNKEL (reference sequence). V lost 6 bases and J 5 bases, leaving 14 bases between the germline ends. The CDR3 runs to 15 residues. The CDR3 DNA reads TGTGCCAGCAGTCTCCAGGGCCCGCATAATTCACCCCTCCACTTT. Encoded protein: CASSLQGPHNSPLHF.

This clone was seen just once. The J gene is TRBJ2-1, the V gene TRBV7-6, with a tentative D call TRBD1 (6 bases). The CDR3 consists of 14 residues. The germline V and J ends were trimmed by 5 bases and 4 bases, with 12 bases remaining between them. Germline CDR1 SGHVS, CDR2 FNYEAQ. The CDR3 loop reads CASSITGIYNEQFF. The CDR3 DNA follows: TGTGCCAGCAGCATAACAGGGATTTACAATGAGCAGTTCTTC.

A few counts support this clone. The chain is built from TRBV3-1 (or the pseudogene TRBV3-2) and TRBJ2-1; 9 nucleotides match TRBD1. The V and J ends lost 0 bases and 2 bases, in that order; junction bases with no gene match: 5. In germline, CDR1 is LGHDT, CDR2 YNNKEL (reference sequence). The CDR3 length is 17 residues. In nucleotides, the CDR3 is TGTGCCAGCAGCCAAGAAGGGGGACAGGGCGCCTACAATGAGCAGTTCTTC. This encodes CASSQEGGQGAYNEQFF.

The V and J genes are TRBV10-3 and TRBJ1-4, with D possibly TRBD1 on 5 matching bases. The V end was cut by 10 bases, the J end by 7 bases, with 19 bases between. Germline assignment: CDR1 ENHRY and CDR2 SYGVKD. The CDR3 has 14 amino acids. In nucleotides, the CDR3 is TGTGCCACGCGTCCGGGTAGGGGTACTGAAAAACTGTTTTTT. Its protein is CATRPGRGTEKLFF.

This chain links TRBV6-5 with TRBJ2-7; 12 positions agree with TRBD2. The ends lost 5 bases at V and 2 bases at J; junction bases unmatched: 4. This CDR3 comprises 15 residues. The germline CDR1 and CDR2 sequences are MNHEY and SVGAGI. The CDR3 loop reads CASSKSSGGAYEQYF. In DNA, the CDR3 is TGTGCCAGCAGTAAATCTAGCGGGGGGGCCTACGAGCAGTACTTC.

The V call is TRBV27, the J call TRBJ1-2; TRBD1 aligns across 8 bases. The CDR3 loop spans 14 amino acids. V shed 2 bases, J shed 3 bases, and the junction held 2 bases outside the gene matches. Germline CDR1 and CDR2: MNHEY and SMNVEV (reference sequence). For the CDR3, the DNA is TGTGCCAGCAGTTTAACGGACAGGGACTATGGCTACACCTTC. This encodes CASSLTDRDYGYTF.

This sequence joins TRBV5-1 and TRBJ2-1; 9 bases are a match to TRBD1. The CDR3 length is 12 residues. Trimming at V came to 4 bases and at J to 9 bases, leaving 2 bases not matched to a gene. In germline, CDR1 is SGHRS, CDR2 YFSETQ. DNA of the CDR3: TGCGCCAGCAGCGGACAGGGGTTTGAGCAGTTCTTC. Translating gives CASSGQGFEQFF.

Only a few counts were recorded for this clone. The chain employs TRBV3-1 (or the pseudogene TRBV3-2) and TRBJ1-3; D remains ambiguous. The length of the CDR3 is 18 residues. Between the trimmed V and J ends, which lost 9 bases and 0 bases, there was a span of 24 bases. CDR1 LGHDT and CDR2 YNNKEL come from the germline V gene (reference sequence). In nucleotides, the CDR3 is TGTGCCAGAACCTACACTTCTAGGGCGGAGGGCTCTGGAAACACCATATATTTT. It encodes CARTYTSRAEGSGNTIYF.

V and J are TRBV5-8 and TRBJ2-7; a possible D gene is TRBD2 (5 bases). The germline gives CDR1 SGHTS, CDR2 YDEGEE. The CDR3 is 15 amino acids. Trimming stripped 5 bases from V and 2 bases from J, with 17 bases between. CDR3 coding DNA: TGTGCCAGCAGGCCGTCGCGGGTGGCGACCTACGAGCAGTACTTC. It translates to CASRPSRVATYEQYF.

The rearrangement links TRBV19 to TRBJ2-3; TRBD1 matches at 7 bases. V shed 4 bases and J 4 bases; nucleotides not matched to a gene: 8. CDR3 length: 15 amino acids. The germline V gene encodes CDR1 LNHDA and CDR2 SQIVND (reference sequence). CDR3 DNA sequence: TGTGCCAGTAGTAAGACAGGGCCCGGTGCAGATACGCAGTATTTT. This translates into CASSKTGPGADTQYF.

This chain links TRBV4-1 with TRBJ2-1, with 13 bases matching TRBD2. The junction had 11 bases not matched to a gene; V was cut back by 0 bases and J by 6 bases. The CDR3 sequence is 19 residues long. Germline V gives CDR1 MGHRA, CDR2 YSYEKL. CDR3 loop: CASSQDLGLAGEDVNEQFF. The CDR3 DNA reads as TGCGCCAGCAGCCAAGACCTCGGACTAGCGGGAGAGGATGTCAATGAGCAGTTCTTC.

The J gene is TRBJ1-1, the V gene TRBV30; the D is unclear. Deletions cut 5 bases from V and 4 bases from J, with 8 bases between. The germline V gene encodes CDR1 GTSNPN and CDR2 SVGIG (reference sequence). This CDR3 has 11 amino acids. The CDR3 DNA is TGTGCCTGGGCAGAATCCACTGAAGCTTTCTTT. This sequence encodes CAWAESTEAFF.

The chain has TRBV6-5 and TRBJ2-3; 7 bases align to TRBD2. Germline values: CDR1 MNHEY, CDR2 SVGAGI. J gave up 2 bases and V 0 bases, and 5 bases lay outside the gene matches. The CDR3 is made up of 16 amino acids. DNA for the CDR3: TGTGCCAGCAGTTACTCGAGGACTAGACCCACAGATACGCAGTATTTT. Protein product: CASSYSRTRPTDTQYF.

The J gene is TRBJ1-1, the V gene TRBV11-2; no reliable D call. The germline V and J ends were trimmed by 1 base and 1 base, with 10 bases remaining between them. This CDR3 contains 15 residues. Germline assignment: CDR1 SGHAT and CDR2 FQNNGV. This chain's CDR3 is CASSLVRGKNTEAFF. The DNA for the CDR3 is TGTGCCAGCAGCTTAGTTAGAGGGAAGAACACTGAAGCTTTCTTT.

The chain carries TRBV5-1 and TRBJ2-7, with D possibly TRBD2 on 7 matching bases. CDR1 is SGHRS and CDR2 is YFSETQ in the germline V gene. There are 15 residues in the CDR3. V gave up 4 bases and J gave up 4 bases, with 18 bases separating them. DNA for the CDR3: TGCGCCAGCAGCGCGGGGGCGGGGGCTGTTTACGAGCAGTACTTC. Protein: CASSAGAGAVYEQYF.

The chain links TRBV2 to TRBJ2-5; D is perhaps TRBD2 (6 bases). Germline values: CDR1 SNHLY, CDR2 FYNNEI. This CDR3 region has 15 residues. Trimming took off 0 bases at V and 5 bases at J, with 13 bases between the two ends. CDR3 in amino acids: CASSEALRGFETQYF. In DNA, the CDR3 is TGTGCCAGCAGTGAAGCGCTTCGGGGGTTCGAGACCCAGTACTTC.

This chain connects TRBV5-5 to TRBJ2-3; 7 bases line up with TRBD2. The CDR3 has 16 amino acids. The germline V gene has CDR1 SGHKS and CDR2 YYEKEE (reference sequence). V lost 4 bases to trimming and J lost 0 bases; unmatched junction nucleotides: 8. The CDR3 DNA sequence: TGTGCCAGCAGCCCGCGGGCGCGGGGGAGCACAGATACGCAGTATTTT. Its translation is CASSPRARGSTDTQYF.

The chain links TRBV14 to TRBJ2-1, with 9 bases identical to TRBD2. The junction had 15 bases not matched to a gene; V was cut back by 1 base and J by 5 bases. The CDR3 is made up of 19 amino acids. Germline assignment: CDR1 SGHDN and CDR2 FVKESK. Here the CDR3 DNA reads TGTGCCAGCAGCCAAGCTCGAGGTAGCGGGAGTTTAAGGAACAATGAGCAGTTCTTC. This gives the protein CASSQARGSGSLRNNEQFF. Looking up the rest from reference TRBV14 and TRBJ2-1 gives the full variable domain: EAGVTQFPSHSVIEKGQTVTLRCDPISGHDNLYWYRRVMGKEIKFLLHFVKESKQDESGMPNNRFLAERTGGTYSTLKVQPAELEDSGVYFCASSQARGSGSLRNNEQFFGPGTRLTVL.

The rearrangement uses TRBV28 and TRBJ1-1; tentatively, D is TRBD1 (5 bases). The CDR3 runs to 12 residues. Germline values: CDR1 MDHEN, CDR2 SYDVKM. Trimming shortened V by 10 bases and J by 1 base, and 10 bases separated the two germline ends. The CDR3 spells CAIGGGNTEAFF. The CDR3 coding sequence is TGTGCCATCGGGGGAGGGAACACTGAAGCTTTCTTT.

This chain links TRBV29-1 with TRBJ1-2; D uncertain. Looked up from germline, CDR1 is SQVTM and CDR2 is ANQGSEA. This CDR3 contains 16 residues. V dropped 2 bases and J dropped 4 bases, with 20 bases sitting between them. This CDR3 reads CSVESGLLVNSYGYTF. DNA for the CDR3: TGCAGCGTTGAAAGCGGACTCCTGGTCAATAGCTATGGCTACACCTTC.